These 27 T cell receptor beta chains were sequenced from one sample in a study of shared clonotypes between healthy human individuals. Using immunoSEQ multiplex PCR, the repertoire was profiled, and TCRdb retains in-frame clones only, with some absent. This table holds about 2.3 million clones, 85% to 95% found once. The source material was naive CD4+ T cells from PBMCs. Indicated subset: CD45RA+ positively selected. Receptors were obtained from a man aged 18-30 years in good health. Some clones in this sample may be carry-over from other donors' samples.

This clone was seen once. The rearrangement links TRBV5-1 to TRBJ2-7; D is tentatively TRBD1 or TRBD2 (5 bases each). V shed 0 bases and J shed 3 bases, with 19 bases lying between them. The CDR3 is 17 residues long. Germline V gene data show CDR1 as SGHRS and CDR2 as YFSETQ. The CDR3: CASSLGPLGVTLYEQYF. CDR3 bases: TGCGCCAGCAGCTTGGGCCCGTTGGGGGTAACCCTCTACGAGCAGTACTTC.

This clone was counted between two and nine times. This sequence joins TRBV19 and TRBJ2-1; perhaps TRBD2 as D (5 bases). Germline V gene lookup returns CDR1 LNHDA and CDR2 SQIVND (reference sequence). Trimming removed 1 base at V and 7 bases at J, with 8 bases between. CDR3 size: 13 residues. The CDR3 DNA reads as TGTGCCAGTAGTATAGCCCGGGATAATGAGCAGTTCTTC. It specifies CASSIARDNEQFF.

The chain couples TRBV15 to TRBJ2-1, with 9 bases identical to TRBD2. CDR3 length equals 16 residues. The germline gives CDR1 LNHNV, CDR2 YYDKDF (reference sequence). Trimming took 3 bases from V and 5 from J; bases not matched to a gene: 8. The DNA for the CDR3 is TGTGCCACCAGCAGTTTCCCGCGGACTAGCGACAATGAGCAGTTCTTC. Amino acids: CATSSFPRTSDNEQFF.

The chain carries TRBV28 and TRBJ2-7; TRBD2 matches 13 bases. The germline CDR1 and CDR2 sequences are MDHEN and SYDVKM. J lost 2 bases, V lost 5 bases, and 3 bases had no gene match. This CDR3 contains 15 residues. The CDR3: CASSATSGRAYEQYF. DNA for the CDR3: TGTGCCAGCAGTGCCACTAGCGGGAGGGCCTACGAGCAGTACTTC.

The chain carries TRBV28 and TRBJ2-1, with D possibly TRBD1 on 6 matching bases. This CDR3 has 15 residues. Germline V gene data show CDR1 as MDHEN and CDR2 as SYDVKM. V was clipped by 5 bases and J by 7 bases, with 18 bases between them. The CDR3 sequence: CASSKDSLLGNEQFF. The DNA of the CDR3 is TGTGCCAGCAGTAAGGACAGCCTTTTGGGGAATGAGCAGTTCTTC.

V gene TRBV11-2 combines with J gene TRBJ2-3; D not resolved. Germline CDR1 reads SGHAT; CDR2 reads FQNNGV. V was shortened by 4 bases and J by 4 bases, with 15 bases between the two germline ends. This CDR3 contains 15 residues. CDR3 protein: CASSSHLQRPDTQYF. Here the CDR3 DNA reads TGTGCCAGCAGCTCTCACCTACAGAGACCAGATACGCAGTATTTT.

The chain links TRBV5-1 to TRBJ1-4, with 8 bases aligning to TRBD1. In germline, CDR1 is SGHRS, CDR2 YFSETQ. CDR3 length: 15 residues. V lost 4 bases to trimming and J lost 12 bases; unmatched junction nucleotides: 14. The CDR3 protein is CASSPDRGAVTELFF. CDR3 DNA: TGCGCCAGCAGCCCTGACAGGGGTGCAGTGACGGAACTGTTTTTT.

As DNA, the CDR3 is TGTGCCAGCAGCTTGTTTGCTAGCGGGAGCTACAATGAGCAGTTCTTC. This gives the protein CASSLFASGSYNEQFF. The chain links TRBV5-4 to TRBJ2-1; 10 positions agree with TRBD2. The germline CDR1 and CDR2 sequences are SGHNT and YYREEE (reference sequence). CDR3 length equals 16 residues. The V gene end was trimmed by 1 base and the J gene end by 3 bases; junction bases not matched to a gene: 4.

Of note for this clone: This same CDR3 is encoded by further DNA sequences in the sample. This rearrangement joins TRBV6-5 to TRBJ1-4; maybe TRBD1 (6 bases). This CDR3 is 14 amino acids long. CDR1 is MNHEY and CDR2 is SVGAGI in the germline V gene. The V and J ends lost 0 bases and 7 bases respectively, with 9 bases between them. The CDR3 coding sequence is TGTGCCAGCAGTTACTCCGGGACATCTGAAAAACTGTTTTTT. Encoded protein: CASSYSGTSEKLFF.

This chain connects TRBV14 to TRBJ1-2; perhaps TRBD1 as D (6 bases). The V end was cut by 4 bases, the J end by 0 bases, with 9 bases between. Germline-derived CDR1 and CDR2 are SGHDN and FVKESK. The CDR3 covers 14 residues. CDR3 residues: CASSRQETNYGYTF. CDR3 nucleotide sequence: TGTGCCAGCAGCCGACAGGAAACTAACTATGGCTACACCTTC.

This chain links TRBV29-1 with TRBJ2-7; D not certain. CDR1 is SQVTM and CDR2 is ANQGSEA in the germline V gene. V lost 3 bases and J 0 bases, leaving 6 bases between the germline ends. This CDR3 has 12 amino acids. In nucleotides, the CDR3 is TGCAGCGTTGAGTCAGCCTCCTACGAGCAGTACTTC. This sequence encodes CSVESASYEQYF.

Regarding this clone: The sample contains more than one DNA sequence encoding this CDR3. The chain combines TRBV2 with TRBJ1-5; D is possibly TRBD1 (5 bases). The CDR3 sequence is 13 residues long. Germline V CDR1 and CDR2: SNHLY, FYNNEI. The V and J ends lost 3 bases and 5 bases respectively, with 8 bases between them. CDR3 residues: CASSEGGDQPQHF. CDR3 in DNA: TGTGCCAGCAGTGAGGGGGGAGATCAGCCCCAGCATTTT. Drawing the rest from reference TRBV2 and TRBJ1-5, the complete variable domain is EPEVTQTPSHQVTQMGQEVILRCVPISNHLYFYWYRQILGQKVEFLVSFYNNEISEKSEIFDDQFSVERPDGSNFTLKIRSTKLEDSAMYFCASSEGGDQPQHFGDGTRLSIL.

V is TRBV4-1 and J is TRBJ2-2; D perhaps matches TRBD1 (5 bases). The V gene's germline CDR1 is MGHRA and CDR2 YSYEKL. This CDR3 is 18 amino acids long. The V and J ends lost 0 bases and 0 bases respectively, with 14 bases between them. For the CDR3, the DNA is TGCGCCAGCAGCCAAGAATCATTCGCCAGGGCGAACACCGGGGAGCTGTTTTTT. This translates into CASSQESFARANTGELFF.

Here the CDR3 reads CASSRTGSSYNEQFF. As DNA, the CDR3 is TGTGCCAGCAGCAGGACAGGGAGCTCCTACAATGAGCAGTTCTTC. The rearrangement uses TRBV11-3 and TRBJ2-1, with 8 nucleotides matching TRBD1. The CDR3 extends over 15 amino acids. V was pared by 5 bases and J by 0 bases, with 3 bases of the junction left unmatched. Germline CDR1 and CDR2: SGHNT and YENEEA.

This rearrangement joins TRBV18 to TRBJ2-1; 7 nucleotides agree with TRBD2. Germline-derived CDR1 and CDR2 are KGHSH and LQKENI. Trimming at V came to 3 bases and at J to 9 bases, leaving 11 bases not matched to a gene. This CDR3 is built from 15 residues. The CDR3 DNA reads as TGTGCCAGCTCACCCGGCACGGGGGGAGTCGGTGAGCAGTTCTTC. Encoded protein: CASSPGTGGVGEQFF.

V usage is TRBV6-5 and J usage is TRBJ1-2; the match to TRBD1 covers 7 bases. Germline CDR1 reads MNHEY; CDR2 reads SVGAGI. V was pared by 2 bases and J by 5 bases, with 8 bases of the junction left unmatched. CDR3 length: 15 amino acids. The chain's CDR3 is CASSYRGRGRYGYTF. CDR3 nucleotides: TGTGCCAGCAGTTACAGGGGGCGGGGGAGGTATGGCTACACCTTC.

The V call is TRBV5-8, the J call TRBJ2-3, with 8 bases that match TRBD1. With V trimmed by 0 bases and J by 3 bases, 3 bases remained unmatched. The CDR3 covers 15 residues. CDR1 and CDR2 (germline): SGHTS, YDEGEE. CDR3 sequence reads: CASSLGQGKTDTQYF. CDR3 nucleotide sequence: TGTGCCAGCAGCTTGGGACAGGGGAAAACAGATACGCAGTATTTT.

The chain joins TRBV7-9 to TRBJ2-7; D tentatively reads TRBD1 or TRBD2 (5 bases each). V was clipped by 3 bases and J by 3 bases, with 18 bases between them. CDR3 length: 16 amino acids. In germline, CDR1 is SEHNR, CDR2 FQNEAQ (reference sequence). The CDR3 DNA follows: TGTGCCAGCAGCTTCCTACGTCGGGACGGCCTCTACGAGCAGTACTTC. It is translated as CASSFLRRDGLYEQYF. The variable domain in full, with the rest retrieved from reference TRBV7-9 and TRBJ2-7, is DTGVSQNPRHKITKRGQNVTFRCDPISEHNRLYWYRQTLGQGPEFLTYFQNEAQLEKSRLLSDRFSAERPKGSFSTLEIQRTEQGDSAMYLCASSFLRRDGLYEQYFGPGTRLTVT.

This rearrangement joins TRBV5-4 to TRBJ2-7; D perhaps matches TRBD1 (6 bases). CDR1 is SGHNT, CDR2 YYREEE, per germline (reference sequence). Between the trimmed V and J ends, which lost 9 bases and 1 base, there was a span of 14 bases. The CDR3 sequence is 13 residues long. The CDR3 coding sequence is TGTGCCACCCAGACAGGTTCGTCCTACGAGCAGTACTTC. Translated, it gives CATQTGSSYEQYF.

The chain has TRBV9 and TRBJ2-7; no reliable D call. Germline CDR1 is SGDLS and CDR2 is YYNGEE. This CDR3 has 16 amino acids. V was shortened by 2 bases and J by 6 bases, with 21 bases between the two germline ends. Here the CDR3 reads CASSVSGWSMGSEQYF. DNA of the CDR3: TGTGCCAGCAGCGTGTCAGGTTGGTCAATGGGCTCCGAGCAGTACTTC.

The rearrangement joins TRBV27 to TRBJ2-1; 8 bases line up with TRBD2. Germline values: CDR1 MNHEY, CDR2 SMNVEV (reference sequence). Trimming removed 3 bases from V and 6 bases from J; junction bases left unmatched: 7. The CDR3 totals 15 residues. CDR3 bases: TGTGCCAGCAGTTTGGGTAGCGGGACCGCCAATGAGCAGTTCTTC. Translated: CASSLGSGTANEQFF.

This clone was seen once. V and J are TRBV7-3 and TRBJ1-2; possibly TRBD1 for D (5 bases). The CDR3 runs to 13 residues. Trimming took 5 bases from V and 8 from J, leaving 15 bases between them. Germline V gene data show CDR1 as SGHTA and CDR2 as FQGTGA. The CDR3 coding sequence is TGTGCCAGCAGCCCAACCGGGGGGGTAGGCTACACCTTC. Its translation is CASSPTGGVGYTF. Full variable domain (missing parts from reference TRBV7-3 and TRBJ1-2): GAGVSQTPSNKVTEKGKYVELRCDPISGHTALYWYRQSLGQGPEFLIYFQGTGAADDSGLPNDRFFAVRPEGSVSTLKIQRTERGDSAVYLCASSPTGGVGYTFGSGTRLTVV.

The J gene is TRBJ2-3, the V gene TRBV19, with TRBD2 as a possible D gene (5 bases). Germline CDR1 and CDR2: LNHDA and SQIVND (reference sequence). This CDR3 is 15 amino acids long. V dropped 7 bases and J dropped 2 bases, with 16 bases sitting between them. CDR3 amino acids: CASKAGLIPTDTQYF. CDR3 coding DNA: TGTGCCAGTAAGGCGGGCCTAATACCCACAGATACGCAGTATTTT.

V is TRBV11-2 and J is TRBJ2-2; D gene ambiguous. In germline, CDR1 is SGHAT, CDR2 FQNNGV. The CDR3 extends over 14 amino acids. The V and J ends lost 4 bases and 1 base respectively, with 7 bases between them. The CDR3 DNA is TGTGCCAGCAGCTCAAGGATGAACACCGGGGAGCTGTTTTTT. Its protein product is CASSSRMNTGELFF.

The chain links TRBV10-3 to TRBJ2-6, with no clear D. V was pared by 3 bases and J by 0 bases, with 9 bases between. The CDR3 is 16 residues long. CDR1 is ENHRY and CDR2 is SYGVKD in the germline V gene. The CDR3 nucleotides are TGTGCCATCAGTGATGGTGGGCACTCTGGGGCCAACGTCCTGACTTTC. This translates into CAISDGGHSGANVLTF.

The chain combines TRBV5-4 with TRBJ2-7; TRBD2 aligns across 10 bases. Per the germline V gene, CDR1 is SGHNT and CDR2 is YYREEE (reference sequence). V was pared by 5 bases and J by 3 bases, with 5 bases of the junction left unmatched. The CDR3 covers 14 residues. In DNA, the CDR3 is TGTGCCAGCAGTGGGGAGCGGGAGGGCTACGAGCAGTACTTC. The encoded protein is CASSGEREGYEQYF.

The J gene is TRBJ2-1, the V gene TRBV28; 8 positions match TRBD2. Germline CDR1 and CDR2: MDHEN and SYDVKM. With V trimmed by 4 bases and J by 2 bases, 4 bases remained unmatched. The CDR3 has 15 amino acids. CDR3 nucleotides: TGTGCCAGCAGTTCCCCGGGACTAGCCTACAATGAGCAGTTCTTC. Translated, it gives CASSSPGLAYNEQFF.